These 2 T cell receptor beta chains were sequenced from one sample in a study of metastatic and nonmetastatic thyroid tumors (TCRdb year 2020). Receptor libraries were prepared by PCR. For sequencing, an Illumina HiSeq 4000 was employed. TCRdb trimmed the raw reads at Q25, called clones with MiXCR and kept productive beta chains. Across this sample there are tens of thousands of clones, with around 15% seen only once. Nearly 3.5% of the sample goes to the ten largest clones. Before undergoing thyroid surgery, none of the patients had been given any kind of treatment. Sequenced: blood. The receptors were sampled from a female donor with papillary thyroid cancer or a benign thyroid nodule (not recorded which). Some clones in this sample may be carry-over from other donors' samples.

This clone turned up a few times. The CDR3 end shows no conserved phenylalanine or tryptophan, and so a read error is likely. The CDR3 region has the DNA TGTGCCAGCAGTCCCCTGGGACATGGGTGGTACGAGCAGTACCTC. This sequence encodes CASSPLGHGWYEQYL. The J gene is TRBJ2-7, the V gene TRBV27; possibly TRBD1 for D (6 bases). Germline-derived CDR1 and CDR2 are MNHEY and SMNVEV (reference sequence). The CDR3 is made up of 15 amino acids. V gave up 5 bases and J gave up 4 bases, with 18 bases separating them.

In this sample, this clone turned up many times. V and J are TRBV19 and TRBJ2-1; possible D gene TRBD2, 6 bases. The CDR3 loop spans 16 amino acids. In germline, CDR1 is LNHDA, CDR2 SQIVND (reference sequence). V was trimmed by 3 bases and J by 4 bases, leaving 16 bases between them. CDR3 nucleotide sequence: TGTGCCAGTAGTATCGAACGGGAGCAGGTATACAATGAGCAGTTCTTC. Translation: CASSIEREQVYNEQFF.